These 26 T cell receptor beta chains originate from one sample sequenced in a study of OX40 agonist ivuxolimab in advanced cancers. The library was obtained by the immunoSEQ multiplex PCR assay. Entries here come from immuneACCESS through TCRdb and include only in-frame sequences with V and J called. Some clones fail to appear in such tables; in the studies checked, an unresolved V gene covers under half of the shortfall, and the cause of the remainder is unknown. Here the sample has about 31,000 clones; approximately 88% occur a single time. 45% to 65% of the sample goes to the ten largest clones. The sequences come from CD4+ or CD8+ T cells sorted from blood, collected in a trial of the OX40 agonist ivuxolimab. These receptors all come from an adult with an advanced solid tumor such as melanoma, head and neck, liver or kidney cancer.

The rearrangement joins TRBV27 to TRBJ2-7; no definite D call. The CDR3 spans 11 residues. CDR1 and CDR2 from the germline V gene are MNHEY and SMNVEV (reference sequence). V lost 8 bases to trimming and J lost 4 bases, with 9 bases between them. CDR3 sequence (DNA): TGTGCCAGCGGACCAGAGTACGAGCAGTACTTC. It is translated as CASGPEYEQYF.

V gene TRBV28 combines with J gene TRBJ1-2; no firm D call. Looked up from germline, CDR1 is MDHEN and CDR2 is SYDVKM. The CDR3 loop spans 11 amino acids. The germline V and J ends were trimmed by 10 bases and 5 bases, with 11 bases remaining between them. The CDR3 coding sequence is TGTGCCACCTCCGACCTTTATGGCTACACCTTC. It is translated as CATSDLYGYTF.

The chain is built from TRBV13 and TRBJ1-3; TRBD1 is a possible D gene (5 bases). Trimming removed 5 bases at V and 2 bases at J, with 10 bases between. In germline, CDR1 is PRHDT, CDR2 FYEKMQ (reference sequence). This CDR3 is 14 amino acids long. In DNA form, the CDR3 reads TGTGCCAGCAGCCCGGGGGGGGCTGGAAACACCATATATTTT. Translation: CASSPGGAGNTIYF. The full variable domain, rest sourced from reference TRBV13 and TRBJ1-3, is AAGVIQSPRHLIKEKRETATLKCYPIPRHDTVYWYQQGPGQDPQFLISFYEKMQSDKGSIPDRFSAQQFSDYHSELNMSSLELGDSALYFCASSPGGAGNTIYFGEGSWLTVV.

This clone was counted once. This chain links TRBV19 with TRBJ1-3; D is possibly TRBD1 (5 bases). This CDR3 region has 14 residues. Germline V gives CDR1 LNHDA, CDR2 SQIVND (reference sequence). The V and J ends lost 2 bases and 8 bases respectively, with 13 bases between them. Here the CDR3 reads CASSIQGWEDTIYF. CDR3 in DNA: TGTGCCAGTAGTATACAGGGCTGGGAAGACACCATATATTTT.

This chain connects TRBV7-9 to TRBJ2-1, with D perhaps matching TRBD2 (6 bases). CDR3 length equals 15 residues. Per the germline V gene, CDR1 is SEHNR and CDR2 is FQNEAQ (reference sequence). V lost 3 bases to trimming and J lost 7 bases, with 16 bases between them. The CDR3 reads CASSFSVQGGNEQFF. Here the CDR3 DNA reads TGTGCCAGCAGCTTTTCGGTTCAAGGAGGGAATGAGCAGTTCTTC. The whole variable domain, remainder taken from reference TRBV7-9 and TRBJ2-1, is DTGVSQNPRHKITKRGQNVTFRCDPISEHNRLYWYRQTLGQGPEFLTYFQNEAQLEKSRLLSDRFSAERPKGSFSTLEIQRTEQGDSAMYLCASSFSVQGGNEQFFGPGTRLTVL.

Comment on this clone: Since a much larger clone is just one base distant, this may be a read error. The rearrangement links TRBV4-1 to TRBJ1-1; weak D call: TRBD1 (6 bases). Germline V gene lookup returns CDR1 MGHRA and CDR2 YSYEKL. The CDR3 contains 14 residues. Trimming took 0 bases from V and 3 from J, leaving 8 bases between them. The CDR3 DNA sequence: TGCGCCAGCAGCCAAGATCCAGGGGACACTGAAGCTTTCTTT. As protein: CASSQDPGDTEAFF.

The J gene is TRBJ2-7, the V gene TRBV5-5; 9 positions match TRBD1. The CDR3 is made up of 15 amino acids. Germline lookup yields CDR1 SGHKS and CDR2 YYEKEE (reference sequence). V gave up 2 bases and J gave up 5 bases; unmatched junction bases: 8. As DNA, the CDR3 is TGTGCCAGCAGCTTATTACAGGGGGCGACCAACGAGCAGTACTTC. This gives the protein CASSLLQGATNEQYF. Based on the CDR3 plus reference TRBV5-5 and TRBJ2-7, the full variable domain is DAGVTQSPTHLIKTRGQQVTLRCSPISGHKSVSWYQQVLGQGPQFIFQYYEKEERGRGNFPDRFSARQFPNYSSELNVNALLLGDSALYLCASSLLQGATNEQYFGPGTRLTVT.

This chain links TRBV30 with TRBJ2-7; D uncertain. CDR1 GTSNPN and CDR2 SVGIG come from the germline V gene (reference sequence). Trimming left V 0 bases short and J 5 bases short, with 14 bases between. This CDR3 comprises 14 residues. In DNA, the CDR3 is TGTGCCTGGAGTGTACTTGGGCTTGACGACGAGCAGTACTTC. Residues: CAWSVLGLDDEQYF.

The rearrangement uses TRBV21-1 and TRBJ2-2; TRBD2 is the table's D call and was not checked against the DNA. TRBV21-1 is assigned pseudogene status. The CDR3 is 12 residues long. The DNA of the CDR3 is TGTGCCAGGAGAGAAAACACCGGGGAGCTGTTTTTT. Translated: CARRENTGELFF.

The V gene is TRBV7-2, the J gene TRBJ1-2; D not certain. The germline gives CDR1 SGHTA, CDR2 FQGNSA. CDR3 size: 16 residues. Trimming took 0 bases from V and 3 from J, leaving 14 bases between them. The CDR3 sequence is CASSLATQQPYYGYTF. The CDR3 DNA sequence: TGTGCCAGCAGCTTAGCCACACAACAGCCATACTATGGCTACACCTTC.

This chain links TRBV27 with TRBJ2-1; weak D call: TRBD1 (5 bases). CDR1 and CDR2 (germline): MNHEY, SMNVEV (reference sequence). Between the trimmed V and J ends, which lost 5 bases and 16 bases, there was a span of 15 bases. CDR3 length: 11 residues. The CDR3 here is CASSAGPTVFF. Written as DNA, the CDR3 is TGTGCCAGCAGTGCAGGCCCGACAGTTTTCTTC.

In its sample, this clone was seen once. V is TRBV5-1 and J is TRBJ2-7; D gene unclear. Germline V gives CDR1 SGHRS, CDR2 YFSETQ. The ends were cut back, 5 bases at V and 3 bases at J, with 12 bases in the middle. The length of the CDR3 is 13 residues. In nucleotides, the CDR3 is TGCGCCAGCAGTCAGACCACAGACTACGAGCAGTACTTC. Encoded protein: CASSQTTDYEQYF.

The chain carries TRBV27 and TRBJ2-1; 11 bases are shared with TRBD2. The germline gives CDR1 MNHEY, CDR2 SMNVEV (reference sequence). CDR3 size: 14 residues. Trimming removed 2 bases from V and 6 bases from J; junction bases left unmatched: 0. This CDR3 is CASSLGTSGNEQFF. The CDR3, as DNA: TGTGCCAGCAGTTTAGGGACTAGCGGCAATGAGCAGTTCTTC.

The chain joins TRBV14 to TRBJ2-7; TRBD1 or TRBD2 may be the D gene (5 bases each). The CDR3 is 12 residues long. CDR1 and CDR2 (germline): SGHDN, FVKESK. V gave up 0 bases and J gave up 6 bases, with 6 bases separating them. CDR3 bases: TGTGCCAGCAGCCAAGAGGGGGTCGAGCAGTACTTC. Protein product: CASSQEGVEQYF.

This chain connects TRBV29-1 to TRBJ2-2; D gene uncertain. Germline CDR1 SQVTM, CDR2 ANQGSEA. The CDR3 spans 14 residues. V lost 2 bases to trimming and J lost 3 bases, with 10 bases between them. CDR3 protein: CSVELNGDTGELFF. The CDR3 coding sequence is TGCAGCGTTGAACTGAATGGGGACACCGGGGAGCTGTTTTTT.

The rearrangement joins TRBV5-6 to TRBJ2-7; D tentatively fits TRBD1 or TRBD2 (6 bases each). Germline V gene data show CDR1 as SGHDT and CDR2 as YYEEEE. V was pared by 4 bases and J by 1 base, with 12 bases between. This CDR3 has 14 amino acids. The CDR3 region is CASSGGQGSYEQYF. DNA for the CDR3: TGTGCCAGCAGCGGGGGGCAGGGGTCCTACGAGCAGTACTTC.

The chain employs TRBV10-2 and TRBJ2-7; the D gene is possibly TRBD1 (6 bases). With 7 bases removed from V and 2 bases from J, the gap between germline ends came to 12 bases. The germline V gene encodes CDR1 WSHSY and CDR2 SAAADI. The CDR3 covers 13 residues. This CDR3 reads CASNPGQTYEQYF. The DNA for the CDR3 is TGCGCCAGCAATCCTGGACAGACCTACGAGCAGTACTTC.

CDR3 nucleotides: TGTGCCAGCGATAAGGGGGACAGCAGCACCGGGGAGCTGTTTTTT. Protein product: CASDKGDSSTGELFF. The chain has TRBV2 and TRBJ2-2; 7 bases map to TRBD1. The junction had 10 bases not matched to a gene; V was cut back by 8 bases and J by 4 bases. CDR3 size: 15 residues. Germline V gene sequence: CDR1 SNHLY, CDR2 FYNNEI.

This clone has just a few counts. The rearrangement uses TRBV6-5 and TRBJ2-7; TRBD1 matches 8 bases. The CDR3 covers 13 residues. V lost 9 bases to trimming and J lost 3 bases; unmatched junction nucleotides: 7. Germline CDR1 MNHEY, CDR2 SVGAGI. The CDR3 nucleotides are TGTGCCAGTAGAGGACAGGGAGTCTACGAGCAGTACTTC. Translated: CASRGQGVYEQYF.

The genes are TRBV6-5 and TRBJ1-2, with 7 positions matching TRBD1. In germline, CDR1 is MNHEY, CDR2 SVGAGI. The CDR3 loop spans 13 amino acids. The junction had 6 bases not matched to a gene; V was cut back by 7 bases and J by 4 bases. The CDR3 DNA reads TGTGCCAGCACCGAGGGGGCGGGCTATGGCTACACCTTC. Translated, it gives CASTEGAGYGYTF.

The chain joins TRBV5-6 to TRBJ2-7; 8 nucleotides align to TRBD1. The CDR3 runs to 18 residues. Per germline, CDR1 SGHDT and CDR2 YYEEEE. J gave up 2 bases and V 6 bases, and 19 bases lay outside the gene matches. The CDR3 is CASIRSAGGDDVPYEQYF. CDR3 sequence (DNA): TGTGCCAGCATCCGCTCGGCAGGGGGCGACGACGTCCCCTACGAGCAGTACTTC.

The chain combines TRBV5-1 with TRBJ2-7, with 15 positions matching TRBD2. The CDR3 has 16 residues. Germline values: CDR1 SGHRS, CDR2 YFSETQ. V lost 4 bases, J lost 1 base, and 3 bases stayed unmatched. The CDR3 coding sequence is TGCGCCAGCAGCCCCGGGACTAGCGGGGGGTCCTACGAGCAGTACTTC. Residues: CASSPGTSGGSYEQYF.

The V gene is TRBV4-1, the J gene TRBJ2-7; D is possibly TRBD2 (6 bases). The germline CDR1 and CDR2 sequences are MGHRA and YSYEKL. V was trimmed by 4 bases and J by 1 base, leaving 11 bases between them. This CDR3 spans 14 amino acids. The CDR3 DNA reads TGCGCCAGCAGCCTAGGGGCGGGGTCCTACGAGCAGTACTTC. This codes for CASSLGAGSYEQYF.

V usage is TRBV29-1 and J usage is TRBJ1-2; D is perhaps TRBD1 (6 bases). Trimming took off 0 bases at V and 4 bases at J, with 12 bases between the two ends. The length of the CDR3 is 14 residues. Germline assignment: CDR1 SQVTM and CDR2 ANQGSEA. The CDR3 DNA reads TGCAGCGTTGAAGAAGGGGGGCTGAGCTATGGCTACACCTTC. This sequence encodes CSVEEGGLSYGYTF.

The chain carries TRBV16 and TRBJ2-7, with 11 positions matching TRBD2. This CDR3 region has 16 residues. Germline CDR1 reads KGHSY; CDR2 reads FQNENV. V shed 0 bases, J shed 8 bases, and the junction held 9 bases outside the gene matches. The DNA of the CDR3 is TGTGCCAGCAGCCAATCGGGAACTAGCGGGGGTGTTAAGCAGTACTTC. It yields the protein CASSQSGTSGGVKQYF.

V gene TRBV7-6 combines with J gene TRBJ2-7; D perhaps matches TRBD1 (6 bases). V was shortened by 5 bases and J by 1 base, with 9 bases between the two germline ends. This CDR3 spans 13 amino acids. Germline loops: CDR1 SGHVS, CDR2 FNYEAQ. DNA for the CDR3: TGTGCCAGCAGCCTCAGGGGATCCTACGAGCAGTACTTC. Translating it yields CASSLRGSYEQYF.